This TCR beta chain came from a study of T cells in Graves' hyperthyroidism and ophthalmopathy. The sample holds a few counts of this clonotype. Its antigen is not known. Researchers amplified the TCR beta CDR3 regions from RNA transcripts. Researchers ran a first-round RT-PCR on the TCR CDR3 using the HTBI primer set. TCRdb redid the calling of the multiplex PCR reads with MiXCR, one entry per CDR3 protein. Among fewer than 450,000 distinct CDR3 sequences listed, about 14% were seen once. The CDR3 loop spans 15 amino acids. Trimming at V came to 6 bases and at J to 1 base, leaving 8 bases not matched to a gene. The germline V gene encodes CDR1 MGHDK and CDR2 SYGVNS. Study-wide findings and caveats: Within blood appeared most thyroid clonotypes that had expanded above 0.001.

The receptor's source is a man over 45 with Graves' ophthalmopathy. V usage is TRBV25-1 and J usage is TRBJ1-2; TRBD1 matches 7 bases. Material for sequencing was blood. CDR3 sequence: CASRETGTNNYGYTF. CDR3 bases: TGTGCCAGCAGGGAGACAGGGACGAATAACTATGGCTACACCTTC.